The 2 T cell receptor beta chains in this list originate from one sample, sequenced in a study of long-term antiretroviral therapy in people with HIV. The libraries were made with immunoSEQ v3.0 at survey level. Some clones are missing from TCRdb's copy, which holds only in-frame ones; the method was immunoSEQ multiplex PCR. The table has roughly 25,000 clones, about four fifths seen once. The sample here was unsorted PBMCs, taken 0.7 years before starting antiretroviral therapy. These receptors all come from a man aged 25 to 45 with HIV.

The rearrangement joins TRBV4-2 to TRBJ2-3; D remains unclear. This CDR3 comprises 15 residues. The V gene lost 4 bases and the J gene lost 9 bases, with 20 bases spanning the gap. Germline loops: CDR1 LGHNA, CDR2 YNFKEQ. Written as DNA, the CDR3 is TGTGCCAGCAGCCCCAGAAATGTAGAGACGGGCACGCAGTATTTT. This translates into CASSPRNVETGTQYF.

The chain carries TRBV2 and TRBJ2-5; the D gene is possibly TRBD2 (7 bases). CDR1 and CDR2 (germline): SNHLY, FYNNEI. Trimming removed 8 bases from V and 4 bases from J, with 17 bases in between. This CDR3 comprises 14 residues. The CDR3 nucleotides read TGTGCCAGCCTGACTAGCAGAGGGGGAGAGACCCAGTACTTC. This sequence encodes CASLTSRGGETQYF.